This entry describes one T cell receptor beta chain. Its antigen is not identified. The sample is drawn from a study of identical twins. Whole-study findings and limits: For monozygotic twins, models underestimated out-of-frame TCR alpha sharing.

CDR3 length equals 14 residues. Trimming removed 6 bases at V and 7 bases at J, with 19 bases between. TCRdb called the 5' RACE reads again in MiXCR, with one record for every CDR3 protein. The table has under 1 million distinct CDR3 sequences, roughly an eighth seen once. The same sample was also studied in work on yellow fever vaccine responses in identical twins.

The sequenced sample consisted of PBMCs. The rearrangement uses TRBV12-3 or TRBV12-4 and TRBJ2-7, with a tentative D call TRBD1 (7 bases). The receptor comes from a woman under 30 in good health. CDR3 residues: CASSMNRGGREQYF. The DNA for the CDR3 is TGTGCCAGCAGCATGAACAGGGGAGGAAGGGAGCAGTACTTC.